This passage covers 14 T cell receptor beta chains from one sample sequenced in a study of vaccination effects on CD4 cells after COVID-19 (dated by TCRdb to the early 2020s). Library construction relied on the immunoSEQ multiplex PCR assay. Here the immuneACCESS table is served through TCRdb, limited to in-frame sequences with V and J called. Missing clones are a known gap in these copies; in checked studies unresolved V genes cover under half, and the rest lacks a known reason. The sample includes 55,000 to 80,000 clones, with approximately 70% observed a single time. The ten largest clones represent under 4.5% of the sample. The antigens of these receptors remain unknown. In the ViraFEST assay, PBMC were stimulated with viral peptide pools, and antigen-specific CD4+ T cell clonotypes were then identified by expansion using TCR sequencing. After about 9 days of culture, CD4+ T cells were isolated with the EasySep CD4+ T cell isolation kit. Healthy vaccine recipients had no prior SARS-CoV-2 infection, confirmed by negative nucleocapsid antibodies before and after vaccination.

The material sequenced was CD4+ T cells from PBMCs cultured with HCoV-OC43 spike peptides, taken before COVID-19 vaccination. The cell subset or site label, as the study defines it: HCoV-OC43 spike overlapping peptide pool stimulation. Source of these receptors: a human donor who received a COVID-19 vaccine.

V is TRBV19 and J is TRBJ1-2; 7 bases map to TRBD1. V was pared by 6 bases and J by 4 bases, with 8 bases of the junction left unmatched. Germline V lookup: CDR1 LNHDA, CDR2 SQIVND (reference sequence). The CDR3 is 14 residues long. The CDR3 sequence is CASSSGTALYGYTF. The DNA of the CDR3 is TGTGCCAGTAGCTCCGGGACAGCCCTCTATGGCTACACCTTC.

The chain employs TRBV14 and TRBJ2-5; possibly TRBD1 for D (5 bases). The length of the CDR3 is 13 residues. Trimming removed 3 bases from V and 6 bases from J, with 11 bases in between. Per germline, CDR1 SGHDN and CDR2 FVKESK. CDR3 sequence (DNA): TGTGCCAGCAGCCATGGGGCGTTAAAGACCCAGTACTTC. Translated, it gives CASSHGALKTQYF.

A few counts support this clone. CDR3 nucleotide sequence: TGCAGCGTTGATAAGACAGGGGGAGATGGAGCTTTCTTT. Translated, it gives CSVDKTGGDGAFF. This rearrangement joins TRBV29-1 to TRBJ1-1, with 9 bases that match TRBD1. CDR3 length: 13 amino acids. CDR1 SQVTM and CDR2 ANQGSEA come from the germline V gene. With V trimmed by 3 bases and J by 10 bases, 9 bases remained unmatched.

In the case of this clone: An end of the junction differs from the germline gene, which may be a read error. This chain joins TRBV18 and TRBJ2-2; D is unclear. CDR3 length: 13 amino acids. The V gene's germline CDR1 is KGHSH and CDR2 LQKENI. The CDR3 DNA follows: TGTGCCAGCTCACCTCAGAACGCCGGGGAGCTGTTTTTT. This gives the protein CASSPQNAGELFF.

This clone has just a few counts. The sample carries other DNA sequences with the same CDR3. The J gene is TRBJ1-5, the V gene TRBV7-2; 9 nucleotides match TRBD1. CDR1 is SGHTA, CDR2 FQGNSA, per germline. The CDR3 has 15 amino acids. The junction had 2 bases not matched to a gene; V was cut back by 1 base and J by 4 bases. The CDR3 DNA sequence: TGTGCCAGCAGCTTAGGTGGGACAGGGAATCAGCCCCAGCATTTT. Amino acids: CASSLGGTGNQPQHF.

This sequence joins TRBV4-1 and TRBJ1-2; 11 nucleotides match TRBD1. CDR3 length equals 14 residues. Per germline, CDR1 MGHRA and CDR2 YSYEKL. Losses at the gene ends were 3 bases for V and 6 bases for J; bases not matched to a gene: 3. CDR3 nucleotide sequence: TGCGCCAGCAGCCAGGACAGGGGGCGTAATGGCTACACCTTC. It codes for CASSQDRGRNGYTF.

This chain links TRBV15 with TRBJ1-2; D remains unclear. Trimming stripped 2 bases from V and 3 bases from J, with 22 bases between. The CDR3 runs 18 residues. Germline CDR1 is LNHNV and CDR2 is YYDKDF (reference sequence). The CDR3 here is CATSRSRAHKPPYYGYTF. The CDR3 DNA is TGTGCCACCAGCAGATCTCGCGCGCACAAACCTCCATACTATGGCTACACCTTC.

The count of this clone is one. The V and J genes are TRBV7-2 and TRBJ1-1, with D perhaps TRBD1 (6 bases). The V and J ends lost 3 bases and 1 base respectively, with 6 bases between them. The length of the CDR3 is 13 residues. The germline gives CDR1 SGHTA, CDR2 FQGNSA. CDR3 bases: TGTGCCAGCAGCTTGGGACAGAACACTGAAGCTTTCTTT. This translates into CASSLGQNTEAFF. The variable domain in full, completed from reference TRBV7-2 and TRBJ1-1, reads GAGVSQSPSNKVTEKGKDVELRCDPISGHTALYWYRQSLGQGLEFLIYFQGNSAPDKSGLPSDRFSAERTGGSVSTLTIQRTQQEDSAVYLCASSLGQNTEAFFGQGTRLTVV.

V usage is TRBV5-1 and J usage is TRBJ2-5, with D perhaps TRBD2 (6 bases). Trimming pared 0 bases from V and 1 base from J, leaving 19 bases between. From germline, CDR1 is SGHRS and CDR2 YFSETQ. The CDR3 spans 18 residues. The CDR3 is CASSLVRWAGRTQETQYF. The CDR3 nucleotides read TGCGCCAGCAGCTTGGTTCGGTGGGCGGGAAGGACCCAAGAGACCCAGTACTTC.

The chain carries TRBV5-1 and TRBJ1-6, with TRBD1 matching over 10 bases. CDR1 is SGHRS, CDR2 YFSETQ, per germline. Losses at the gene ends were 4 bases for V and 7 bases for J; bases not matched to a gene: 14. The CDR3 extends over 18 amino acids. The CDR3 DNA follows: TGCGCCAGCAGCCACGACCGGGGACAGGGGTTTCCGAATTCACCCCTCCACTTT. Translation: CASSHDRGQGFPNSPLHF.

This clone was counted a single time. CDR3 region: CASSHDSSIYNEQFF. The CDR3 nucleotides read TGTGCCAGCAGCCACGACAGTAGTATCTACAATGAGCAGTTCTTC. The chain couples TRBV7-7 to TRBJ2-1; a weak D match, TRBD1 (5 bases). CDR1 is SSHAT and CDR2 is FNYEAQ in the germline V gene (reference sequence). The length of the CDR3 is 15 residues. V shed 5 bases and J shed 3 bases, with 14 bases lying between them. The full variable domain, rest sourced from reference TRBV7-7 and TRBJ2-1, is GAGVSQSPRYKVTKRGQDVTLRCDPISSHATLYWYQQALGQGPEFLTYFNYEAQPDKSGLPSDRFSAERPEGSISTLTIQRTEQRDSAMYRCASSHDSSIYNEQFFGPGTRLTVL.

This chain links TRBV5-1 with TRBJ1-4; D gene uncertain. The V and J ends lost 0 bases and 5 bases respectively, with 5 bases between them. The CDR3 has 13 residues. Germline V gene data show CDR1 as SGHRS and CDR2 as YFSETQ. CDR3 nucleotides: TGCGCCAGCAGCTTGGCTCAGAATGAAAAACTGTTTTTT. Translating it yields CASSLAQNEKLFF. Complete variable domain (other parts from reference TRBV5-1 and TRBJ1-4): KAGVTQTPRYLIKTRGQQVTLSCSPISGHRSVSWYQQTPGQGLQFLFEYFSETQRNKGNFPGRFSGRQFSNSRSEMNVSTLELGDSALYLCASSLAQNEKLFFGSGTQLSVL.

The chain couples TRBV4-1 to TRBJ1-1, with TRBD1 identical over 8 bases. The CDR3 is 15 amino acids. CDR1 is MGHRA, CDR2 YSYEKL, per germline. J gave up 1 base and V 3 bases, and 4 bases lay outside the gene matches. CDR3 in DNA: TGCGCCAGCAGCCACCCCGGGACAGGGAACACTGAAGCTTTCTTT. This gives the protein CASSHPGTGNTEAFF.

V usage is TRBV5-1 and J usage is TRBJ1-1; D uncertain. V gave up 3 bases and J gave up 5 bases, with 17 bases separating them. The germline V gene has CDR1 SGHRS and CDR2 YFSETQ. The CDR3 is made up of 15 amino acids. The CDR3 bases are TGCGCCAGCAGCTCCCAGGCGGTGAAGAGGACTGAAGCTTTCTTT. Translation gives CASSSQAVKRTEAFF.